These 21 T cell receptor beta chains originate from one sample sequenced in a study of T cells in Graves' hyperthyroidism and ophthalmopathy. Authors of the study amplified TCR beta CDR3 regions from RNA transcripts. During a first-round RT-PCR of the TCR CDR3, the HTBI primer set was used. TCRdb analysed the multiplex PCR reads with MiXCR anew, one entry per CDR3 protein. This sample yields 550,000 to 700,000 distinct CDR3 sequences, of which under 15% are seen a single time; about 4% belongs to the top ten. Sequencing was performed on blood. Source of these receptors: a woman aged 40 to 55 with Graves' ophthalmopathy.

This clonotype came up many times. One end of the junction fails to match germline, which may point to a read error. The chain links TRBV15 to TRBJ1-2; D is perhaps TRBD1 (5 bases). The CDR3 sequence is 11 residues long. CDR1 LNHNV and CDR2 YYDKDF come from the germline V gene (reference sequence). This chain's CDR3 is CTTRADYGYTF. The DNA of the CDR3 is TGTACCACCAGGGCAGACTATGGCTACACCTTC.

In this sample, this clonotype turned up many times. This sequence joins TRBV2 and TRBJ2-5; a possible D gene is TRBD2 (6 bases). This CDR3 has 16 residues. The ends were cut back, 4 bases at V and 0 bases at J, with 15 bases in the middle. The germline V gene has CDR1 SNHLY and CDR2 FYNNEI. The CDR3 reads CASSARGGEYQETQYF. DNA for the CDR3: TGTGCCAGCAGTGCCCGGGGCGGGGAGTACCAAGAGACCCAGTACTTC.

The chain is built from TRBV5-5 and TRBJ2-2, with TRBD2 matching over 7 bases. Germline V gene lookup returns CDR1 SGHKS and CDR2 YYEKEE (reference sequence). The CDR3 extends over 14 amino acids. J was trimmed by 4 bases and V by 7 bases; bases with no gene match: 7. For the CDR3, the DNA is TGTGCCAGCGGAGCGGGGAGGGGCACCGGGGAGCTGTTTTTT. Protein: CASGAGRGTGELFF. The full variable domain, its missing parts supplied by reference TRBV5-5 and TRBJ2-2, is DAGVTQSPTHLIKTRGQQVTLRCSPISGHKSVSWYQQVLGQGPQFIFQYYEKEERGRGNFPDRFSARQFPNYSSELNVNALLLGDSALYLCASGAGRGTGELFFGEGSRLTVL.

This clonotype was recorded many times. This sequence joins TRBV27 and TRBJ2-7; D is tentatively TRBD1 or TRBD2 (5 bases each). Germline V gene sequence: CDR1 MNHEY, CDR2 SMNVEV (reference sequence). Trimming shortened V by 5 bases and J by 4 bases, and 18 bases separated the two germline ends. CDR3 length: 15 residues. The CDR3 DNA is TGTGCCAGCAGTATCCCGGGGACGGCGGGTTACGAGCAGTACTTC. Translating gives CASSIPGTAGYEQYF.

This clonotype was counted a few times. CDR3: CASSYPRGGTGSLYEQYF. CDR3 in DNA: TGTGCCAGCAGCTACCCCCGGGGGGGGACAGGGTCTCTCTACGAGCAGTACTTC. This chain links TRBV11-1 with TRBJ2-7, with D tentatively TRBD1 (9 bases). The CDR3 loop spans 18 amino acids. Trimming shortened V by 4 bases and J by 3 bases, and 25 bases separated the two germline ends. Germline V gene lookup returns CDR1 SGHAT and CDR2 FQDESV (reference sequence).

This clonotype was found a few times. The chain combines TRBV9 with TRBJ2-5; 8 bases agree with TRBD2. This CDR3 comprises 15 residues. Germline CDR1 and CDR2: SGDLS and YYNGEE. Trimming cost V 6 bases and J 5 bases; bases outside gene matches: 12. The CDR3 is CASTLSGTRLETQYF. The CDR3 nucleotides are TGTGCCAGCACCCTCTCCGGGACTAGATTGGAGACCCAGTACTTC.

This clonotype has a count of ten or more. The CDR3 coding sequence is TGTGCCACCCGGGGTTTTGGCAATCAGCCCCAGCATTTT. Amino acids: CATRGFGNQPQHF. This sequence joins TRBV6-5 and TRBJ1-5, with D hard to call. This CDR3 has 13 amino acids. V was cut by 10 bases and J by 2 bases, with 12 bases left in between. The germline V gene has CDR1 MNHEY and CDR2 SVGAGI.

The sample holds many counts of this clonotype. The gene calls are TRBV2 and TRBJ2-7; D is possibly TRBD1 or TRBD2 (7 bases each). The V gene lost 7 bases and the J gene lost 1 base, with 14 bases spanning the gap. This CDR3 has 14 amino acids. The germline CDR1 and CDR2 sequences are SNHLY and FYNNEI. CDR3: CASKRDSLSYEQYF. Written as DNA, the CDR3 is TGTGCCAGCAAGCGGGACAGCCTTTCCTACGAGCAGTACTTC.

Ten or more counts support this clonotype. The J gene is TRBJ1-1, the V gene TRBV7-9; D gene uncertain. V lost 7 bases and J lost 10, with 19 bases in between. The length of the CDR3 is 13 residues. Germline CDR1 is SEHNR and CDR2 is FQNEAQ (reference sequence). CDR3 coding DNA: TGTGCCAGCAACCCCAGTTTGGGGTTTGGAGCTTTCTTT. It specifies CASNPSLGFGAFF.

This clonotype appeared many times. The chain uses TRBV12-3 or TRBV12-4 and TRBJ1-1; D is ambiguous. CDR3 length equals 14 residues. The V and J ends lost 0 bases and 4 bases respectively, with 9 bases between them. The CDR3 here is CASSLARMGTEAFF. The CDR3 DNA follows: TGTGCCAGCAGTTTAGCGCGGATGGGCACTGAAGCTTTCTTT.

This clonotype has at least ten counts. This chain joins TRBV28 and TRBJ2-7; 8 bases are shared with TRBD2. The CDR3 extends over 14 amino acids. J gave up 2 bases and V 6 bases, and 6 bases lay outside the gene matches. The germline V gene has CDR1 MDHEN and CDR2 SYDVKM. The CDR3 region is CASRPSGLAYEQYF. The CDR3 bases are TGTGCCAGCAGACCCTCGGGACTAGCCTACGAGCAGTACTTC.

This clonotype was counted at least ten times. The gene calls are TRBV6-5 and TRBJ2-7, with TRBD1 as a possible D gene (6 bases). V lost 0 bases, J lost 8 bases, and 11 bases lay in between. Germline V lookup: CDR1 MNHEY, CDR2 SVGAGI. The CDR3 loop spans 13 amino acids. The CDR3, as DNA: TGTGCCAGCAGTTACTCGAACAGGGCGCAGCAGTACTTC. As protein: CASSYSNRAQQYF.

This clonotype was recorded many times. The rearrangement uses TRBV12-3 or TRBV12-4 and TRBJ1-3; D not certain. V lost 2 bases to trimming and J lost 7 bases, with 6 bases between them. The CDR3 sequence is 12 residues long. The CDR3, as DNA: TGTGCCAGCAGTTTAATAAGTAACACCATATATTTT. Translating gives CASSLISNTIYF.

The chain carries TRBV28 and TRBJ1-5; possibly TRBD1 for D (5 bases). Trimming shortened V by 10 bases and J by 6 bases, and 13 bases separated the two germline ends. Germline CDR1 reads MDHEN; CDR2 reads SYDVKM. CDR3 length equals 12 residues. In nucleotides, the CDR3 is TGTGCCACCGGACACTCGCCTCAGCCCCAGCATTTT. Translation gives CATGHSPQPQHF.

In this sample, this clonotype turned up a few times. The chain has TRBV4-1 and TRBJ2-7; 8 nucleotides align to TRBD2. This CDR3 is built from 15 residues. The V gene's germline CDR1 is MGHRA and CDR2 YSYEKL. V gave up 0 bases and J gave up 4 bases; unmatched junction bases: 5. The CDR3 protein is CASSQDRREGYEQYF. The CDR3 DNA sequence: TGCGCCAGCAGCCAAGATAGACGGGAGGGTTACGAGCAGTACTTC.

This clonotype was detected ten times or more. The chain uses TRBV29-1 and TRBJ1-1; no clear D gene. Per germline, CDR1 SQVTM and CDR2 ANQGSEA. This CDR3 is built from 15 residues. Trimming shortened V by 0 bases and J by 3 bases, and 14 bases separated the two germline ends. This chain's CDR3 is CSVEDHGRRDTEAFF. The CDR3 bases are TGCAGCGTTGAAGATCACGGAAGGAGGGACACTGAAGCTTTCTTT.

The CDR3 protein is CASSPTAGLNTEAFF. The CDR3 region has the DNA TGTGCCAGCTCACCAACAGCTGGGCTGAACACTGAAGCTTTCTTT. This sequence joins TRBV18 and TRBJ1-1; no definite D call. Germline-derived CDR1 and CDR2 are KGHSH and LQKENI. CDR3 size: 15 residues. V gave up 2 bases and J gave up 0 bases, with 10 bases separating them.

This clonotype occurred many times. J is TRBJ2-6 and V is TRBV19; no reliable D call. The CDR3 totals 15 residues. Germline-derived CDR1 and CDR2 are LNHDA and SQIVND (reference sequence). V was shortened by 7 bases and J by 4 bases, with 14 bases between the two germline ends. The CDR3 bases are TGTGCCAGTACCCCTTTTTTCTCCGGGGCCAACGTCCTGACTTTC. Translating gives CASTPFFSGANVLTF.

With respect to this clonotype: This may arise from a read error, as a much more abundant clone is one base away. Here the CDR3 DNA reads TGCAGCGTTGGGAACACCGGGGAGCTGTTTTTT. Translated, it gives CSVGNTGELFF. The chain joins TRBV29-1 to TRBJ2-2; no definite D call. This CDR3 region has 11 residues. Germline V CDR1 and CDR2: SQVTM, ANQGSEA. Trimming removed 4 bases at V and 1 base at J, with 1 base between.

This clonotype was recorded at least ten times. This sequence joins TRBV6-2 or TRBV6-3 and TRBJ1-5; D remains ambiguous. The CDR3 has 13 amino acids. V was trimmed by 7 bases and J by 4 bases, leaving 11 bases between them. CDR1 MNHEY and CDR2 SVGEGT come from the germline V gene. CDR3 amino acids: CASIARANQPQHF. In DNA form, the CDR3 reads TGTGCCAGCATCGCCCGGGCTAATCAGCCCCAGCATTTT.

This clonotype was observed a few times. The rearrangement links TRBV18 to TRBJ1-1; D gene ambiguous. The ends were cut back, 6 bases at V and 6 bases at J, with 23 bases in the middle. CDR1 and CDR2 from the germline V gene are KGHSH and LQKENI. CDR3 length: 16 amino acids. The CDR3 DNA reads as TGTGCCAGCTCCTCCCAGGATGGGCGAAGTTACGCTGAAGCTTTCTTT. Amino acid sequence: CASSSQDGRSYAEAFF.